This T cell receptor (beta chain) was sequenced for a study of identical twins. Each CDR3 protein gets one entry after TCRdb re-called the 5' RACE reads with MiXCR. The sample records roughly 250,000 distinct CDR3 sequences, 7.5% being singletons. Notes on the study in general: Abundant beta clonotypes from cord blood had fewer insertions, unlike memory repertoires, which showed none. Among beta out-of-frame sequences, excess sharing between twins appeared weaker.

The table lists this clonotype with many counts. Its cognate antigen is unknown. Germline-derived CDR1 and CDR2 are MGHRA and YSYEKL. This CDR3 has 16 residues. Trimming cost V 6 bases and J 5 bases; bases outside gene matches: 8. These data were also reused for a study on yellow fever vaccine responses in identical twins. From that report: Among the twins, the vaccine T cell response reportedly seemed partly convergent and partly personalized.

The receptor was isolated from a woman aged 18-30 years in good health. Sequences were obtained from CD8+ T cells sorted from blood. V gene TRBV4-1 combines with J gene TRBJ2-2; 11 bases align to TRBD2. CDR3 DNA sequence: TGCGCCAGCAGTCCCCCGGCTAGCGGGGGGACCGGGGAGCTGTTTTTT. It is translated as CASSPPASGGTGELFF.